This T cell receptor (beta chain) was recorded in a study of OX40 agonist ivuxolimab in advanced cancers. In terms of the full investigation: Ivuxolimab was an agonistic, fully human IgG2 monoclonal antibody directed against OX40 (CD134), a costimulatory receptor. Intravenous ivuxolimab was administered to patients every 2 weeks at six dose levels: 0.01, 0.1, 0.3, 1.5, 3 and 10 mg/kg. Of the roughly 51 patients in dose escalation, about 19 had hepatocellular carcinoma, about 15 had melanoma, 9 had renal cell carcinoma and 9 had head and neck cancer. The dose-escalation cohort was 82.7% male with a mean age of approximately 60 years, ranging from roughly 23 to 90. Patients were allowed to have had prior anti-PD-1, anti-PD-L1 or anti-CTLA-4 therapy, and roughly two fifths of the dose-escalation patients had been treated with checkpoint inhibitors. Partial responses were achieved by three dose-escalation patients, of whom one had hepatocellular carcinoma and two had cutaneous melanoma. The point of sequencing TCRbeta in the periphery was to test whether ivuxolimab changed TCR sequence diversity and drove clonal T-cell expansion. The paper describes the monotherapy dose-escalation part (N of about 52 patients) of the phase I trial of ivuxolimab.

General findings and caveats noted by the study authors: The antigen specificity of the clonally expanded peripheral T cells was not determined. On average, CD8+ T cells showed more expanded clones than CD4+ T cells after ivuxolimab. At doses of 0.1 to 3.0 mg/kg, clonal expansion of both CD4+ and CD8+ blood T cells was observed from baseline to week 6. Low levels of normalized T-cell clonal expansion were also shown by some nonresponding patients. In the 0.1-3.0 mg/kg groups, partial responders had among the lowest normalized peripheral clonal expansion, particularly in CD8+ T cells.

For sequencing of the TCRbeta CDR3 region, genomic DNA was extracted from the sorted cells. The immunoSEQ Assay was used to sequence the TCRbeta CDR3 regions. TCRdb retrieved this table from immuneACCESS and kept in-frame rearrangements only. Not all clones are present; in checked studies, unresolved V genes account for under half, and no reason is known for the remainder. Here the sample has 55,000 to 80,000 clones; more than 70% occur a single time. About 0.26% of the sample goes to the ten largest clones. Patients with a history of autoimmune disease or receiving systemic immunosuppression were excluded from the trial. Peripheral blood for TCR sequencing was collected from all dose cohorts at baseline, on cycle 4 day 1, and on cycle 7 day 1. Samples came from an open-label, multicenter, first-in-human phase I dose-escalation trial of ivuxolimab. Adults with locally advanced or metastatic melanoma, renal cell carcinoma, hepatocellular carcinoma or head and neck squamous cell carcinoma were enrolled in the trial. CD4+ and CD8+ T cells were sorted separately from peripheral blood before TCR sequencing.

V is pruned by 3 bases and J by 9 bases, leaving 12 bases of the junction without a gene match. The CDR3 starts with the cysteine, ends with the phenylalanine, and has 16 residues. The retained sequence is limited to the CDR3, 48 bases, with the frame set at the first base. The germline V gene provides CDR1 MNHNS and CDR2 SASEGT. A remark on this clone: Its antigen remains undetermined. It has no much larger one-base neighbor in the sample; base qualities were not kept.

The TCR was taken from an adult with an advanced solid tumor such as melanoma, head and neck, liver or kidney cancer. Recombination linked TRBV6-1 to TRBJ2-1; the central 9 bases match TRBD2. The sample here was CD4+ or CD8+ T cells sorted from blood, taken in a trial of the OX40 agonist ivuxolimab. Here is the DNA: TGTGCCAGCAGTGAGATGGCGGGACTAGCAGTAGGTGAGCAGTTCTTC. This sequence encodes CASSEMAGLAVGEQFF.